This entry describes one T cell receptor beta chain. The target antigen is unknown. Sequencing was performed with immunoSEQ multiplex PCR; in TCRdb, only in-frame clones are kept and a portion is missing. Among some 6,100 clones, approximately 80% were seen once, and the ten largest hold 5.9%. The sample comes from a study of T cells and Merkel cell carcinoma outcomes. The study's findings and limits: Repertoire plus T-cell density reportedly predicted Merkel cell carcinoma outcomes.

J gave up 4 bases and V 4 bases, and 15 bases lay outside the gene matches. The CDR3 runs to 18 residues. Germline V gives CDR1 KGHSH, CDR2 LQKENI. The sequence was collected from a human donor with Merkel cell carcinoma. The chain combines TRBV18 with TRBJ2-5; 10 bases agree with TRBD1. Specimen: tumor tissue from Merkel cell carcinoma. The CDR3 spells CASSRTSQGQGPGETQYF. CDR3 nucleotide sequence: TGTGCCAGCTCACGAACATCTCAGGGACAGGGGCCGGGAGAGACCCAGTACTTC.